This T cell receptor (beta chain) was sequenced for a study of OX40 agonist ivuxolimab in advanced cancers. Findings and caveats of the study: Also present in some nonresponders was a low level of normalized T-cell clonal expansion.

Comments on this clone: Its target is not known.

CDR1 is MNHEY, CDR2 SMNVEV, per germline (reference sequence). This CDR3 has 16 amino acids. J was trimmed by 7 bases and V by 0 bases; bases with no gene match: 4. The data were produced by immunoSEQ multiplex PCR, yet TCRdb's version contains in-frame clones alone and is incomplete. The table lists 100,000 or so clones, 92% of them singletons. This material consisted of CD4+ or CD8+ T cells sorted from blood, taken in a trial of the OX40 agonist ivuxolimab. The clonotype originates from an adult with an advanced solid tumor such as melanoma, head and neck, liver or kidney cancer. The chain carries TRBV27 and TRBJ1-5, with 12 nucleotides matching TRBD1. In nucleotides, the CDR3 is TGTGCCAGCAGTTTATCGGGACAGGGGGCTGGACAGCCCCAGCATTTT. Its protein product is CASSLSGQGAGQPQHF.